Listed below are T cell receptor beta chains from one sample, sequenced in a study of glioma-infiltrating T cells. MiXCR, run by TCRdb on the multiplex PCR reads, gives a single entry per CDR3 protein. The sample carries tens of thousands of distinct CDR3 sequences, around 23% recorded once. The sequenced sample was glioma tissue, nonneoplastic brain tissue, or PBMCs (not recorded which). The source is a human donor with low-grade glioma or glioblastoma, undergoing nonglioma brain surgery, or in good health (not recorded which). The CDR3 runs from the conserved cysteine through the conserved F or W. The order of the fields is J gene, CDR3 length, V gene, CDR3 protein.

TRBJ2-5 14 TRBV25-1 CASKPFRGEETQYF
TRBJ2-3 12 TRBV19 CASSMSGPTQYF
TRBJ1-1 14 TRBV27 CASSRSDGGTEAFF
TRBJ2-2 17 TRBV4-2 CASGQRPSGGDTGELFF
TRBJ1-2 14 TRBV20-1 CSARDGVKGYGYTF
TRBJ2-1 14 TRBV5-1 CASSSAGSYNEQFF
TRBJ1-1 11 TRBV10-2 CASSESEKAFF
TRBJ1-5 13 TRBV19 CASSIQTNQPQHF
TRBJ1-3 15 TRBV9 CASTTALSRGSTIYF
TRBJ1-5 14 TRBV6-1 CASTPFGGGQPQHF
TRBJ1-3 16 TRBV5-4 CASSLAPTYSGNTIYF
TRBJ2-3 15 TRBV5-1 CASSPRTSGTDTQYF
TRBJ2-6 15 TRBV7-2 CASSLARQLTNVLTF
TRBJ2-1 14 TRBV29-1 CSGPSSGNLNEQFF
TRBJ2-3 16 TRBV7-9 CASGFYAQWSTDTQYF
TRBJ1-5 13 TRBV5-6 CVSSLSQNQPQHF
TRBJ1-1 14 TRBV18 CASSPPSQRTEAFF
TRBJ2-7 15 TRBV4-1 CASSHMGFPSYEQYF
TRBJ2-7 15 TRBV28 CASSLLTGSSYEQYF
TRBJ1-1 14 TRBV12-3/TRBV12-4 CASRPRDRYTEAFF
TRBJ2-1 13 TRBV12-3/TRBV12-4 CASSPQSYNEQFF
TRBJ1-1 15 TRBV6-2/TRBV6-3 CASRTSGGSYNEAFF
TRBJ1-2 15 TRBV3-1 CASSQGGTRDYGYTF
TRBJ2-7 13 TRBV20-1 CSAITTGAYEQYF
TRBJ2-5 11 TRBV12-3/TRBV12-4 CASSYQETQYF
TRBJ2-5 15 TRBV5-4 CASSLGRQIQETQYF
TRBJ1-2 17 TRBV24-1 CAIYQPQHFGEGYGYTF
TRBJ1-3 13 TRBV7-9 CASSRSSGNTIYF
TRBJ2-7 14 TRBV5-1 CASSTDRVSYEQYF
TRBJ1-3 14 TRBV12-3/TRBV12-4 CASSLNLPGNTIYF
TRBJ1-1 13 TRBV6-5 CASSYSTGVEAFF
TRBJ2-3 11 TRBV20-1 CSARGGDTQYF
TRBJ1-1 15 TRBV5-1 CASSLVVGGNTEAFF
TRBJ2-7 13 TRBV19 CASRPTASYEQYF
TRBJ2-5 16 TRBV2 CASSESLAAQLETQYF
TRBJ2-7 15 TRBV6-1 CASKGPGTSGDEQYF
TRBJ2-1 18 TRBV27 CASSSTSNLAGVYNEQFF
TRBJ2-3 16 TRBV11-2 CASSPRLAGYTDTQYF
TRBJ2-3 14 TRBV12-3/TRBV12-4 CASSWGRRTDTQYF
TRBJ1-5 13 TRBV10-3 CAISEQFNQPQHF
TRBJ2-7 13 TRBV4-1 CATADGNSYEQYF
TRBJ2-7 14 TRBV3-1 CASSQDLGYYEQYF
TRBJ1-1 15 TRBV18 CASSPRQVSVTEAFF
TRBJ2-1 12 TRBV6-6 CASSYSVKEQFF
TRBJ2-3 11 TRBV12-5 CAAGTLDTQYF
TRBJ1-5 14 TRBV20-1 CSASAGTGAQPQHF
TRBJ2-3 12 TRBV19 CASSLNTDTQYF
TRBJ1-5 14 TRBV19 CASSLTSGNQPQHF